These T cell receptor beta chains were read from a single sample in a study of T cells after yellow fever vaccination. TCRdb re-called the 5' RACE reads through MiXCR, storing one row per CDR3 protein. The sample consists of roughly 500,000 distinct CDR3 sequences, roughly 19% of them appearing once. Sample: PBMCs, taken 15 days after the yellow fever booster vaccination. These TCRs come from a man aged 25 to 40 who received the YFV17D yellow fever vaccine. Both conserved end residues are part of each CDR3. D genes are given only for firm matches. Size is stated for part of the rows, as once, few or many counts, or as a class when the clone is expanded.

j_gene: TRBJ1-1
d_gene: .
v_gene: TRBV6-2/TRBV6-3
abundance: .
CDR3nt: TGTGCCAGCAGGGAACCGGAAGGGCTCCCGGTAGGAGCTTTCTTT
CDR3aa: CASREPEGLPVGAFF

j_gene: TRBJ2-6
d_gene: .
v_gene: TRBV24-1
abundance: few
CDR3nt: TGTGCCACCAGTGACCCAGGGTCTGGGGCCAACGTCCTGACTTTC
CDR3aa: CATSDPGSGANVLTF

j_gene: TRBJ2-2
d_gene: TRBD1
v_gene: TRBV5-1
abundance: .
CDR3nt: TGCGCCAGCAGCTTTCAACAGGGGGCTAGCACCGGGGAGCTGTTTTTT
CDR3aa: CASSFQQGASTGELFF

j_gene: TRBJ2-7
d_gene: .
v_gene: TRBV18
abundance: .
CDR3nt: TGTGCCAGCTCAGGGACGACGGCCTACGAGCAGTACTTC
CDR3aa: CASSGTTAYEQYF

j_gene: TRBJ1-2
d_gene: .
v_gene: TRBV5-4
abundance: .
CDR3nt: TGTGCCAGCAGCTTAAGCGGGGCGGGCTACACCTTC
CDR3aa: CASSLSGAGYTF

j_gene: TRBJ2-1
d_gene: TRBD2
v_gene: TRBV10-3
abundance: .
CDR3nt: TGTGCCATCAGTGAGCAAGGAATGCTAGCGGGAGGTGAGCAGTTCTTC
CDR3aa: CAISEQGMLAGGEQFF

j_gene: TRBJ1-2
d_gene: .
v_gene: TRBV27
abundance: few
CDR3nt: TGTGCCAGCAGCTCCGGACGCTATGGCTACACCTTC
CDR3aa: CASSSGRYGYTF

j_gene: TRBJ2-1
d_gene: .
v_gene: TRBV24-1
abundance: .
CDR3nt: TGTGCCACCAGTGAACCCCTACGAAATGAGCAGTTCTTC
CDR3aa: CATSEPLRNEQFF

j_gene: TRBJ2-7
d_gene: TRBD2
v_gene: TRBV12-3/TRBV12-4
abundance: many
CDR3nt: TGTGCCAGCAACCTGGGGGGGATCTACGAGCAGTACTTC
CDR3aa: CASNLGGIYEQYF

j_gene: TRBJ2-5
d_gene: .
v_gene: TRBV29-1
abundance: few
CDR3nt: TGCAGCGTTGATCGCCGAGAGACCCAGTACTTC
CDR3aa: CSVDRRETQYF

j_gene: TRBJ2-3
d_gene: TRBD2
v_gene: TRBV27
abundance: few
CDR3nt: TGTGCCAGCAATCTTAGCGGGAGGGTAGGGGATACGCAGTATTTT
CDR3aa: CASNLSGRVGDTQYF

j_gene: TRBJ2-1
d_gene: TRBD2
v_gene: TRBV10-3
abundance: .
CDR3nt: TGTGCCATCAGTGAGTCCATAGGGACTAGCAGGAATGAGCAGTTCTTC
CDR3aa: CAISESIGTSRNEQFF

j_gene: TRBJ2-7
d_gene: .
v_gene: TRBV18
abundance: few
CDR3nt: TGTGCCAGCTCACCACTAGCGGACTACGAGCAGTACTTC
CDR3aa: CASSPLADYEQYF

j_gene: TRBJ2-7
d_gene: TRBD1
v_gene: TRBV12-3/TRBV12-4
abundance: once
CDR3nt: TGTGCCAGCAGTAAACTGGGCAGGGGGCCAGACGAGCAGTACTTC
CDR3aa: CASSKLGRGPDEQYF

j_gene: TRBJ1-1
d_gene: .
v_gene: TRBV30
abundance: .
CDR3nt: TGTGCCTGGAGTAATGGGGCAGGGGAAGCTTTCTTT
CDR3aa: CAWSNGAGEAFF

j_gene: TRBJ2-7
d_gene: TRBD2
v_gene: TRBV4-3
abundance: few
CDR3nt: TGCGCCAGCAGCCAAGATGGCGGGAGGCCACCATACGAGCAGTACTTC
CDR3aa: CASSQDGGRPPYEQYF

j_gene: TRBJ2-5
d_gene: .
v_gene: TRBV25-1
abundance: few
CDR3nt: TGTGCCAGCAGTGATGGGGGCTTGGAGACCCAGTACTTC
CDR3aa: CASSDGGLETQYF

j_gene: TRBJ1-1
d_gene: .
v_gene: TRBV12-3/TRBV12-4
abundance: few
CDR3nt: TGTGCCAGCACGTACTTACCTAAATGGGACACTGAAGCTTTCTTT
CDR3aa: CASTYLPKWDTEAFF

j_gene: TRBJ2-4
d_gene: TRBD2
v_gene: TRBV12-3/TRBV12-4
abundance: few
CDR3nt: TGTGCCACAAAGCGGGGATCGGACATTCAGTACTTC
CDR3aa: CATKRGSDIQYF

j_gene: TRBJ1-5
d_gene: .
v_gene: TRBV19
abundance: .
CDR3nt: TGTGCCAGTAGTTGGGGCCACGATCAGCCCCAGCATTTT
CDR3aa: CASSWGHDQPQHF

j_gene: TRBJ2-3
d_gene: .
v_gene: TRBV24-1
abundance: .
CDR3nt: TGTGCCACCAGTGATTTGTCGGGGGATACGCAGTATTTT
CDR3aa: CATSDLSGDTQYF

j_gene: TRBJ2-7
d_gene: .
v_gene: TRBV2
abundance: few
CDR3nt: TGTGCCAGCATTTCGGATGGACTCCTCGGCGAGCAGTACTTC
CDR3aa: CASISDGLLGEQYF

j_gene: TRBJ2-1
d_gene: TRBD2
v_gene: TRBV12-3/TRBV12-4
abundance: .
CDR3nt: TGTGCCAGCAGTACAAGCGGGGAGGGTAATGAGCAGTTCTTC
CDR3aa: CASSTSGEGNEQFF

j_gene: TRBJ2-4
d_gene: .
v_gene: TRBV9
abundance: .
CDR3nt: TGTGCCAGCAGCGGCGAGGGGGGACTAGCCAAAAACATTCAGTACTTC
CDR3aa: CASSGEGGLAKNIQYF

j_gene: TRBJ1-1
d_gene: .
v_gene: TRBV7-9
abundance: .
CDR3nt: TGTGCCAGCAGCCCCAGTGGGGGGCGATGGCACACTGAAGCTTTCTTT
CDR3aa: CASSPSGGRWHTEAFF

j_gene: TRBJ2-3
d_gene: .
v_gene: TRBV24-1
abundance: once
CDR3nt: TGTGCCACCAGTCTCGGACTAACAGATACGCAGTATTTT
CDR3aa: CATSLGLTDTQYF

j_gene: TRBJ2-5
d_gene: .
v_gene: TRBV7-2
abundance: few
CDR3nt: TGTGCCAGCAGCTCCAAAGGGGGGAGGGGGGAGACCCAGTACTTC
CDR3aa: CASSSKGGRGETQYF